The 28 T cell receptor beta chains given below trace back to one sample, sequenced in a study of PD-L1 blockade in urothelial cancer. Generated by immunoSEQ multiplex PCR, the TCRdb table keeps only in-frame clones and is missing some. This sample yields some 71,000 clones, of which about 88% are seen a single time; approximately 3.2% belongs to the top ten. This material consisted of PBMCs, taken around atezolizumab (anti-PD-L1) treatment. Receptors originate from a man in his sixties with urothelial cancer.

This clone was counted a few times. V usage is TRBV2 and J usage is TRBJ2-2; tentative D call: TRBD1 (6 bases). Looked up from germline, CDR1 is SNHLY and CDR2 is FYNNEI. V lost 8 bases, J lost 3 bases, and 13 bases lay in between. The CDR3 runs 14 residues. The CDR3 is CASRPQGYTGELFF. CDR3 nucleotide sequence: TGTGCCAGCCGTCCCCAGGGGTACACCGGGGAGCTGTTTTTT.

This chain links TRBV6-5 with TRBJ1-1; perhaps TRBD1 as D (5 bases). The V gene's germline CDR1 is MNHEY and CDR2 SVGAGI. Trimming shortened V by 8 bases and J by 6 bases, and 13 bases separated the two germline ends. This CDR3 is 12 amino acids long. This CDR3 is CASGTGDAEAFF. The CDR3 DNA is TGTGCCAGCGGAACGGGGGATGCTGAAGCTTTCTTT.

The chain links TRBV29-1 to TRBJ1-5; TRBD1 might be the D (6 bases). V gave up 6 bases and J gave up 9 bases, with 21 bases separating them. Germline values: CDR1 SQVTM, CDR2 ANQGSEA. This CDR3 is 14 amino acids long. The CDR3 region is CSVIIQGQGPPQHF. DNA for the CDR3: TGCAGCGTCATAATCCAGGGGCAGGGTCCGCCCCAGCATTTT.

As DNA, the CDR3 is TGTGCCAGCAGCTCTCGTACGTATAGCTCCTACAATGAGCAGTTCTTC. This codes for CASSSRTYSSYNEQFF. The chain recombines TRBV5-4 with TRBJ2-1; unclear D gene. Germline loops: CDR1 SGHNT, CDR2 YYREEE (reference sequence). Between the trimmed V and J ends, which lost 3 bases and 0 bases, there was a span of 13 bases. The CDR3 length is 16 residues.

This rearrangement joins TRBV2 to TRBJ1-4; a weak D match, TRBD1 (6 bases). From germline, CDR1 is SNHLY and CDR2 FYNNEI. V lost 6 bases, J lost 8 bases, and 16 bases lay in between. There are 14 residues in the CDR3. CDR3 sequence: CASRTGPVDEKLFF. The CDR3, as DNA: TGTGCCAGCAGGACAGGACCCGTCGACGAAAAACTGTTTTTT.

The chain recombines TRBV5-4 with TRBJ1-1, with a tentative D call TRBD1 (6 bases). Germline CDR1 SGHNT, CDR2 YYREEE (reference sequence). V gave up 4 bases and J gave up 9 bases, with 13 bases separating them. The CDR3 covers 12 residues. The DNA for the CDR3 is TGTGCCAGCAGCGGCGGACAGTTGAAAGCTTTCTTT. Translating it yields CASSGGQLKAFF.

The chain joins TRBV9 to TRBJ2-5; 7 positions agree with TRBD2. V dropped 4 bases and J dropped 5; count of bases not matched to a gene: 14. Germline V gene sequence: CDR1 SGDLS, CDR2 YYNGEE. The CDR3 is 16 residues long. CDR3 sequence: CASSFGGGAVSETQYF. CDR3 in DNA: TGTGCCAGCAGCTTCGGGGGAGGGGCGGTCTCGGAGACCCAGTACTTC.

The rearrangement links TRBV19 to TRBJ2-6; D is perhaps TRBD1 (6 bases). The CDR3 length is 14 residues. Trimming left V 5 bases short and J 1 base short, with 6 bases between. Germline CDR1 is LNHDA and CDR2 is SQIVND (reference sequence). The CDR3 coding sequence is TGTGCCAGTAGTCAGGGGTCTGGGGCCAACGTCCTGACTTTC. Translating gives CASSQGSGANVLTF.

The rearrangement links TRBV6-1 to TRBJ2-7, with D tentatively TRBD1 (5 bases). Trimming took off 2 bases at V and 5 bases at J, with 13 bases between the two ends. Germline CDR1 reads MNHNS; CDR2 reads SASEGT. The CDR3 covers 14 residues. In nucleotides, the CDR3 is TGTGCCAGCAGTGAAAGTGGCAGGGCCAACGAGCAGTACTTC. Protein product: CASSESGRANEQYF.

The CDR3 loop reads CASSTEGLAEPPDTQYF. Written as DNA, the CDR3 is TGTGCCAGTAGTACCGAAGGACTAGCGGAGCCTCCAGATACGCAGTATTTT. The chain carries TRBV19 and TRBJ2-3; 10 nucleotides align to TRBD2. The V and J ends lost 4 bases and 4 bases, in that order; junction bases with no gene match: 11. CDR1 LNHDA and CDR2 SQIVND come from the germline V gene (reference sequence). The CDR3 covers 17 residues.

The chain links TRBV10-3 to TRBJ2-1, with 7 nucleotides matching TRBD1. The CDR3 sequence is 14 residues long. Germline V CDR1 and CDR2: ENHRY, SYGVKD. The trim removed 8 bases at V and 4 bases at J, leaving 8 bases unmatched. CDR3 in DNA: TGTGCCATCGCCCTAACAGGGGCGTACAATGAGCAGTTCTTC. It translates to CAIALTGAYNEQFF.

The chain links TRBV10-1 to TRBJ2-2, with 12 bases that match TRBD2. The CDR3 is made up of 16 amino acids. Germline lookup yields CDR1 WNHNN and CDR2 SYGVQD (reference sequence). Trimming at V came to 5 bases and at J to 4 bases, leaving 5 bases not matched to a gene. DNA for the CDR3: TGCGCCAGCAGTTCCGGACTAGCGGGGTTCACCGGGGAGCTGTTTTTT. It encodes CASSSGLAGFTGELFF.

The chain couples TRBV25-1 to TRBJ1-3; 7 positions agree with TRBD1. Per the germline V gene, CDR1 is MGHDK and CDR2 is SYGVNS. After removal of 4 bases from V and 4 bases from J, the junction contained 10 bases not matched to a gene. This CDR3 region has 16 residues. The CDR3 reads CASSGGQLSSGNTIYF. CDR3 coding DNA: TGTGCCAGCAGTGGGGGACAGCTCTCTTCAGGAAACACCATATATTTT.

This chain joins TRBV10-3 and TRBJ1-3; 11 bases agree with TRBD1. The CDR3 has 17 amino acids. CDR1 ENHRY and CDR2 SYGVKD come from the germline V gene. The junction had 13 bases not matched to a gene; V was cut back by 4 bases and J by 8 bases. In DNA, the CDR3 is TGTGCCATCAGTGTCGGCTCCGGGACAGGGGGAGGAGACACCATATATTTT. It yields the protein CAISVGSGTGGGDTIYF.

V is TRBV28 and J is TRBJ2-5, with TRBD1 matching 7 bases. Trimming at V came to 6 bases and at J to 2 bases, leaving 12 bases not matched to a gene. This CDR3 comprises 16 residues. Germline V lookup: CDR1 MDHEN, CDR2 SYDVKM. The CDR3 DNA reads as TGTGCCAGCAGCGCTTTCCGGACAGGCGCGCAAGAGACCCAGTACTTC. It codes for CASSAFRTGAQETQYF.

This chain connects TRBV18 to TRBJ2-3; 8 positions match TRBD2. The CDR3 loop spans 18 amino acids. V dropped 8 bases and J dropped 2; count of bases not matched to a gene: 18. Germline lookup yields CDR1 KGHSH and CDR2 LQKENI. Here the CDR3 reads CASPPDAAGGRNTDTQYF. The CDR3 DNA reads TGTGCCAGCCCCCCGGACGCGGCGGGAGGTCGGAACACAGATACGCAGTATTTT.

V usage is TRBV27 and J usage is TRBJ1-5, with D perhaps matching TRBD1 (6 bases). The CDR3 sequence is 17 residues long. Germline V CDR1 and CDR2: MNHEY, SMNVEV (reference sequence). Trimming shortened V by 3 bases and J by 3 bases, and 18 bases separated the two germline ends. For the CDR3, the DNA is TGTGCCAGCAGTTTCGGGTCAACAGGGTTCCCCAATCAGCCCCAGCATTTT. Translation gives CASSFGSTGFPNQPQHF.

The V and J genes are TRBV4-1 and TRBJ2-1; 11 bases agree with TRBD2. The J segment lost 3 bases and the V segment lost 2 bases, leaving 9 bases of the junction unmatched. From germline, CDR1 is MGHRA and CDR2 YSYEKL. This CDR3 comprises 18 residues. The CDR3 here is CASSQITLAGEDYNEQFF. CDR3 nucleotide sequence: TGCGCCAGCAGCCAAATAACACTAGCGGGGGAGGACTACAATGAGCAGTTCTTC.

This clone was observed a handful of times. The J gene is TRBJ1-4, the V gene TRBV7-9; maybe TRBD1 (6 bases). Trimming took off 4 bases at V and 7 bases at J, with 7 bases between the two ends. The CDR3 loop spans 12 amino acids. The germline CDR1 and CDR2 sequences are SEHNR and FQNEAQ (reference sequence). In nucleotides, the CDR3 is TGTGCCAGCAGCTCCAGGGGTGAAAAACTGTTTTTT. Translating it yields CASSSRGEKLFF.

The CDR3, as DNA: TGTGCCAGCAGCCTCCGGGGACAGGCATTGGTCGAGGAGCTGTTTTTT. This encodes CASSLRGQALVEELFF. This chain uses TRBV9 with TRBJ2-2, with TRBD1 matching 8 bases. The CDR3 is made up of 16 amino acids. Germline lookup yields CDR1 SGDLS and CDR2 YYNGEE. Unmatched junction bases numbered 15, after V lost 4 bases and J lost 10 bases.

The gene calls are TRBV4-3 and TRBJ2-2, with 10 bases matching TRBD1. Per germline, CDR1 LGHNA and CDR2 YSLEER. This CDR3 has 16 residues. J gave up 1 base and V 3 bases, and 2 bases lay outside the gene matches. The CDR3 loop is CASSHWTGGNTGELFF. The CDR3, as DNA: TGCGCCAGCAGCCATTGGACAGGGGGGAACACCGGGGAGCTGTTTTTT.

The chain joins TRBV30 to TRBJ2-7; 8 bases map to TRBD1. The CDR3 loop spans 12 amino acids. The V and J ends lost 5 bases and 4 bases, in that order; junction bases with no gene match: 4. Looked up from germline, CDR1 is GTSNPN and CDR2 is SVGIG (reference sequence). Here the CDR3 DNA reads TGTGCCTGGGGACAGGGTGGGTACGAGCAGTACTTC. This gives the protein CAWGQGGYEQYF.

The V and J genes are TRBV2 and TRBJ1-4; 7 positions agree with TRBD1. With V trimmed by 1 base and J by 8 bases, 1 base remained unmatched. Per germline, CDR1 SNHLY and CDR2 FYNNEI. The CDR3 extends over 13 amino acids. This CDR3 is CASSEGDREKLFF. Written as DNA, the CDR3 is TGTGCCAGCAGTGAAGGGGACAGAGAAAAACTGTTTTTT.

CDR3 residues: CASSLDTLNTEAFF. CDR3 DNA sequence: TGCGCCAGCAGCTTAGATACATTGAACACTGAAGCTTTCTTT. The chain has TRBV5-1 and TRBJ1-1; D remains unclear. Germline CDR1 reads SGHRS; CDR2 reads YFSETQ. V lost 2 bases and J 0 bases, leaving 8 bases between the germline ends. CDR3 length: 14 amino acids.

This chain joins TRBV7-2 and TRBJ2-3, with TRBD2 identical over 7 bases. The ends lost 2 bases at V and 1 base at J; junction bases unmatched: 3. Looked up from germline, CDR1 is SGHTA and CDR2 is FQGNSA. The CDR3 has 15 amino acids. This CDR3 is CASSLTGGGTDTQYF. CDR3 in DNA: TGTGCCAGCAGCTTAACGGGAGGAGGCACAGATACGCAGTATTTT.

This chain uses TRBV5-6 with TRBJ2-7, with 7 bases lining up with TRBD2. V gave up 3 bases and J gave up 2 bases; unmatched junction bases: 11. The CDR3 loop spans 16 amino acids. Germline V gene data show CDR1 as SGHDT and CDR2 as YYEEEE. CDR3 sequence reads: CASSSPWGRAAYEQYF. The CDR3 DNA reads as TGTGCCAGCAGCTCGCCCTGGGGGAGGGCCGCCTACGAGCAGTACTTC. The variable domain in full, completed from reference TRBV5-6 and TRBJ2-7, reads DAGVTQSPTHLIKTRGQQVTLRCSPKSGHDTVSWYQQALGQGPQFIFQYYEEEERQRGNFPDRFSGHQFPNYSSELNVNALLLGDSALYLCASSSPWGRAAYEQYFGPGTRLTVT.

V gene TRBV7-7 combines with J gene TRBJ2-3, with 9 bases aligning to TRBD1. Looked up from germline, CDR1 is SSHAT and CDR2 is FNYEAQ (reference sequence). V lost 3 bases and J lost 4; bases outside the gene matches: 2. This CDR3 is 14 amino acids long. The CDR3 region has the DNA TGTGCCAGCAGCTTGACAGGGGGTGCAGATACGCAGTATTTT. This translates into CASSLTGGADTQYF.

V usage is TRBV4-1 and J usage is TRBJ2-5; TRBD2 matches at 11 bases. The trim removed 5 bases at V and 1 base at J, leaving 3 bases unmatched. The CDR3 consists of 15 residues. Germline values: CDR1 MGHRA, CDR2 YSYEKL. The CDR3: CASSRGTSGQETQYF. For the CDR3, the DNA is TGCGCCAGCAGCAGGGGGACTAGCGGCCAAGAGACCCAGTACTTC.